The sample holds a few counts of the clone carrying this TCR delta chain. Its antigen is unknown. Sorted Vdelta1+ thymocytes were roughly 97% to 99.6% pure. The data were taken from a study of Vδ1+ human thymocytes. Whole-study results and caveats: Thymic TRG and TRD repertoires appeared highly polyclonal.

This CDR3 is built from 19 residues. Germline loops: CDR1 TSWWSYY, CDR2 QGS. The V segment lost 2 bases and the J segment 0 bases; nucleotides outside the gene matches: 15. Extracted RNA was reverse transcribed into cDNA. Pooled V-gene forward primers with one constant-region reverse primer generated the CDR3 amplicons by multiplex PCR. TCRdb called clones anew from the multiplex PCR reads with CATT. The profile shows 20,000 to 25,000 delta-chain clones, roughly 29% of them singletons. The specimen sequenced was Vdelta1+ gamma-delta thymocytes from the thymus. Subset denoted: FACS-sorted CD3+ TCRalphabeta- TCRVdelta1+ TCRVdelta2- thymocytes. This TCR came from a boy younger than two who had congenital heart surgery. The chain combines TRDV1 with TRDJ1; 7 nucleotides align to TRDD3. The CDR3 nucleotides read TGTGCTCTTGGGGAAAAACCCCCCGGGTGGATACGGTACACCGATAAACTCATCTTT. Translation gives CALGEKPPGWIRYTDKLIF.